This T cell receptor beta chain emerged from a study of cytotoxic CD8 clonotypes in ibrutinib-treated CLL. This clone was observed a single time. The CDR3 spans 15 residues. V shed 1 base, J shed 3 bases, and the junction held 6 bases outside the gene matches. Germline loops: CDR1 SGHTA, CDR2 FQGNSA. The data were produced by immunoSEQ multiplex PCR, yet TCRdb's version contains in-frame clones alone and is incomplete. This sample yields fewer than 400,000 clones, of which roughly 71% are seen a single time; roughly 6% belongs to the top ten. The source of this sequence is a human donor with chronic lymphocytic leukemia. Sequenced material: PBMCs, taken after 36 months of ibrutinib treatment. V and J are TRBV7-2 and TRBJ2-7; 7 nucleotides match TRBD1. CDR3: CASSLVTGMLYEQYF. Written as DNA, the CDR3 is TGTGCCAGCAGCTTAGTGACAGGGATGCTCTACGAGCAGTACTTC. Complete variable domain (other parts from reference TRBV7-2 and TRBJ2-7): GAGVSQSPSNKVTEKGKDVELRCDPISGHTALYWYRQSLGQGLEFLIYFQGNSAPDKSGLPSDRFSAERTGGSVSTLTIQRTQQEDSAVYLCASSLVTGMLYEQYFGPGTRLTVT.